These 20 T cell receptor beta chains were sequenced from one sample in a study of HIV-infected patients and healthy controls. TCRdb fed the 5' RACE reads into MiXCR, producing one record per CDR3 protein. The sample gives 60,000 to 75,000 distinct CDR3 sequences, about 16% of which show up once; under 6% is in the top ten. The specimen sequenced was CD4+ T cells from blood. These TCRs come from a human donor in good health.

The chain uses TRBV19 and TRBJ1-1; D is perhaps TRBD1 (6 bases). This CDR3 comprises 16 residues. With 6 bases removed from V and 1 base from J, the gap between germline ends came to 18 bases. Germline lookup yields CDR1 LNHDA and CDR2 SQIVND (reference sequence). The CDR3 DNA reads as TGTGCCAGTAGCACCCTACAGGGTTCGGCGAACACTGAAGCTTTCTTT. It is translated as CASSTLQGSANTEAFF.

This clonotype was found a few times. The CDR3 nucleotides read TGTGCCAGCAGGCCGATTCAAGTTGGCGAGACCCAGTACTTC. It is translated as CASRPIQVGETQYF. The chain recombines TRBV6-2 or TRBV6-3 with TRBJ2-5, with no clear D. Trimming shortened V by 6 bases and J by 5 bases, and 16 bases separated the two germline ends. The germline V gene encodes CDR1 MNHEY and CDR2 SVGEGT. This CDR3 is built from 14 residues.

The rearrangement uses TRBV7-2 and TRBJ1-1; D may be TRBD1 (6 bases). V was shortened by 2 bases and J by 4 bases, with 14 bases between the two germline ends. Germline V gene sequence: CDR1 SGHTA, CDR2 FQGNSA. CDR3 size: 15 residues. This CDR3 reads CASSLPVRGTTEAFF. Here the CDR3 DNA reads TGTGCCAGCAGCTTACCAGTCAGGGGTACCACTGAAGCTTTCTTT. The full variable domain, with the rest looked up from reference TRBV7-2 and TRBJ1-1, is GAGVSQSPSNKVTEKGKDVELRCDPISGHTALYWYRQSLGQGLEFLIYFQGNSAPDKSGLPSDRFSAERTGGSVSTLTIQRTQQEDSAVYLCASSLPVRGTTEAFFGQGTRLTVV.

This clonotype was seen repeatedly, ten times or more. This rearrangement joins TRBV6-2 or TRBV6-3 to TRBJ1-5, with a tentative D call TRBD1 (6 bases). Germline V CDR1 and CDR2: MNHEY, SVGEGT. The germline V and J ends were trimmed by 6 bases and 6 bases, with 12 bases remaining between them. This CDR3 spans 13 amino acids. The CDR3 DNA sequence: TGTGCCAGCAGACAGGGCTTGGGTCAGCCCCAGCATTTT. Its protein product is CASRQGLGQPQHF.

The chain employs TRBV7-2 and TRBJ2-1, with unresolved D. CDR1 SGHTA and CDR2 FQGNSA come from the germline V gene. The CDR3 extends over 11 amino acids. Trimming stripped 2 bases from V and 9 bases from J, with 5 bases between. DNA of the CDR3: TGTGCCAGCAGCTTACCGGCTGAGCAGTTCTTC. Amino acid sequence: CASSLPAEQFF.

This clonotype occurred many times. The rearrangement links TRBV7-2 to TRBJ2-3, with 8 positions matching TRBD2. Germline values: CDR1 SGHTA, CDR2 FQGNSA. Trimming took 1 base from V and 8 from J; bases not matched to a gene: 11. The CDR3 totals 16 residues. This CDR3 reads CASSLEAGAVRGTQYF. CDR3 coding DNA: TGTGCCAGCAGCTTAGAAGCGGGGGCCGTCCGGGGTACGCAGTATTTT.

This clonotype has a handful of counts. The chain has TRBV9 and TRBJ1-1; D may be TRBD1 (5 bases). The CDR3 is 14 amino acids. V dropped 0 bases and J dropped 5 bases, with 11 bases sitting between them. Per germline, CDR1 SGDLS and CDR2 YYNGEE. CDR3 residues: CASSVDHKGTEAFF. The CDR3 DNA is TGTGCCAGCAGCGTAGATCACAAGGGGACTGAAGCTTTCTTT.

This rearrangement joins TRBV5-4 to TRBJ2-7, with TRBD2 matching 14 bases. The germline CDR1 and CDR2 sequences are SGHNT and YYREEE (reference sequence). The CDR3 contains 14 residues. Unmatched junction bases numbered 4, after V lost 7 bases and J lost 4 bases. The CDR3 region is CASGLAGGGYEQYF. The CDR3 region has the DNA TGTGCCAGCGGACTAGCGGGAGGAGGGTACGAGCAGTACTTC.

This clonotype turned up a few times. This chain connects TRBV5-1 to TRBJ2-1; 9 positions match TRBD1. V lost 4 bases and J lost 5; bases outside the gene matches: 4. This CDR3 spans 14 amino acids. Germline V CDR1 and CDR2: SGHRS, YFSETQ. CDR3 amino acids: CASSMGQGHNEQFF. The CDR3 DNA follows: TGCGCCAGCAGCATGGGACAGGGCCACAATGAGCAGTTCTTC.

The chain has TRBV28 and TRBJ2-7; 7 bases align to TRBD1. V dropped 5 bases and J dropped 4; count of bases not matched to a gene: 8. The CDR3 is 14 residues long. Per the germline V gene, CDR1 is MDHEN and CDR2 is SYDVKM. The CDR3 sequence: CASSATGVPYEQYF. The CDR3 coding sequence is TGTGCCAGCAGTGCCACAGGGGTGCCATACGAGCAGTACTTC. The full variable domain, with the rest looked up from reference TRBV28 and TRBJ2-7, is DVKVTQSSRYLVKRTGEKVFLECVQDMDHENMFWYRQDPGLGLRLIYFSYDVKMKEKGDIPEGYSVSREKKERFSLILESASTNQTSMYLCASSATGVPYEQYFGPGTRLTVT.

Only a few counts were recorded for this clonotype. The chain couples TRBV10-3 to TRBJ2-3; 7 bases are shared with TRBD2. Germline-derived CDR1 and CDR2 are ENHRY and SYGVKD. This CDR3 has 14 amino acids. V was clipped by 7 bases and J by 4 bases; unmatched bases: 8. CDR3 sequence (DNA): TGTGCCATCAATGATCCGGGAGGCCCAGATACGCAGTATTTT. This codes for CAINDPGGPDTQYF.

This chain joins TRBV19 and TRBJ1-3; no clear D. The V and J ends lost 3 bases and 0 bases respectively, with 15 bases between them. The CDR3 has 17 amino acids. The germline V gene has CDR1 LNHDA and CDR2 SQIVND (reference sequence). The CDR3 coding sequence is TGTGCCAGTAGTATGGGCAGCCTTAATCCCTCTGGAAACACCATATATTTT. Its translation is CASSMGSLNPSGNTIYF.

The gene calls are TRBV15 and TRBJ2-6; maybe TRBD1 (6 bases). The germline CDR1 and CDR2 sequences are LNHNV and YYDKDF (reference sequence). The germline V and J ends were trimmed by 0 bases and 2 bases, with 11 bases remaining between them. This CDR3 has 17 amino acids. CDR3 loop: CATSRDSTGTGANVLTF. The CDR3 bases are TGTGCCACCAGCAGAGACTCCACAGGGACTGGGGCCAACGTCCTGACTTTC.

The rearrangement uses TRBV9 and TRBJ2-2; D is unresolved. Trimming pared 0 bases from V and 5 bases from J, leaving 14 bases between. The CDR3 covers 16 residues. Germline lookup yields CDR1 SGDLS and CDR2 YYNGEE. CDR3 loop: CASSVGSTRMTGELFF. CDR3 coding DNA: TGTGCCAGCAGCGTAGGATCGACGCGAATGACCGGGGAGCTGTTTTTT.

This clonotype appeared many times. This chain connects TRBV20-1 to TRBJ2-1; D not certain. The germline gives CDR1 DFQATT, CDR2 SNEGSKA (reference sequence). The CDR3 runs 10 residues. The V and J ends lost 3 bases and 5 bases respectively, with 2 bases between them. The CDR3 nucleotides read TGCAGTGCTAGCGACAATGAGCAGTTCTTC. The encoded protein is CSASDNEQFF.

This clonotype showed up just a few times. The rearrangement uses TRBV29-1 and TRBJ2-3; a possible D gene is TRBD2 (6 bases). The CDR3 is made up of 14 amino acids. Germline assignment: CDR1 SQVTM and CDR2 ANQGSEA. Between the trimmed V and J ends, which lost 5 bases and 1 base, there was a span of 13 bases. CDR3 amino acids: CSVPRRDRTDTQYF. The CDR3 DNA sequence: TGCAGCGTTCCGAGGCGGGACCGCACAGATACGCAGTATTTT.

The chain couples TRBV27 to TRBJ2-2; weak D call: TRBD1 (5 bases). V was trimmed by 0 bases and J by 5 bases, leaving 7 bases between them. The V gene's germline CDR1 is MNHEY and CDR2 SMNVEV (reference sequence). The CDR3 is 14 amino acids. CDR3 amino acids: CASSLSTGTGELFF. The CDR3, as DNA: TGTGCCAGCAGTTTATCTACAGGAACCGGGGAGCTGTTTTTT.

In this sample, this clonotype turned up a few times. The rearrangement uses TRBV20-1 and TRBJ2-1; D not resolved. The V end was cut by 3 bases, the J end by 6 bases, with 6 bases between. Germline CDR1 and CDR2: DFQATT and SNEGSKA (reference sequence). The CDR3 totals 11 residues. CDR3: CSASWGNEQFF. The CDR3 DNA reads TGCAGTGCTAGTTGGGGCAATGAGCAGTTCTTC.

This clonotype was picked up many times. The rearrangement links TRBV6-1 to TRBJ2-1; unclear D gene. Trimming pared 8 bases from V and 8 bases from J, leaving 13 bases between. CDR1 is MNHNS, CDR2 SASEGT, per germline. The CDR3 has 12 residues. CDR3 coding DNA: TGTGCCAGCCCCGGGCAGGTCGATGAGCAGTTCTTC. Translation gives CASPGQVDEQFF.

This clonotype occurred a few times. The chain employs TRBV19 and TRBJ2-7, with D maybe TRBD1 (7 bases). The CDR3 is 15 residues long. With 5 bases removed from V and 0 bases from J, the gap between germline ends came to 14 bases. Looked up from germline, CDR1 is LNHDA and CDR2 is SQIVND (reference sequence). The CDR3 loop is CASSLGGQISYEQYF. The CDR3 DNA follows: TGTGCCAGTAGTCTGGGGGGACAGATCTCCTACGAGCAGTACTTC. Looking up the rest from reference TRBV19 and TRBJ2-7 gives the full variable domain: DGGITQSPKYLFRKEGQNVTLSCEQNLNHDAMYWYRQDPGQGLRLIYYSQIVNDFQKGDIAEGYSVSREKKESFPLTVTSAQKNPTAFYLCASSLGGQISYEQYFGPGTRLTVT.